This T cell receptor (beta chain) is drawn from a study of CD8 T cells in Susac syndrome. RNA totalling about 0.45 to 1 ug underwent reverse transcription with random hexamers. The authors amplified TCR beta CDR3 across 54 Vbeta and 13 Jbeta using immunoSEQ multiplex PCR. Each CDR3 protein is one row after TCRdb ran MiXCR on the immunoSEQ multiplex PCR reads. This table has some 450,000 distinct CDR3 sequences, approximately 85% appearing once. The T cells that were sequenced for TCR beta were CD8+ and CD4+ cells from blood. The multiple sclerosis controls were treatment-naive patients affected by stable or active relapsing-remitting disease. TEMRA cells were enriched by FACS, while CD8+ and CD4+ T cells were obtained through a negative isolation that was performed magnetically. The sample consisted of CD8+ T cells from PBMCs. This clonotype was obtained from a human donor with multiple sclerosis.

The CDR3 nucleotides are TGCAGTGCTAGATTACGGGGGGCGATGAACACTGAAGCTTTCTTT. It is translated as CSARLRGAMNTEAFF. V usage is TRBV20-1 and J usage is TRBJ1-1, with D tentatively TRBD1 (6 bases). V was clipped by 2 bases and J by 0 bases, with 13 bases between them. The CDR3 length is 15 residues. Germline loops: CDR1 DFQATT, CDR2 SNEGSKA (reference sequence).